The present entry profiles one T cell receptor (beta chain) with its context. Its target antigen remains unknown. One base away there is no much larger clone; base qualities are not given. TCRbeta CDR3 regions were amplified from genomic DNA using the immunoSEQ Assay, a bias-controlled multiplex PCR. Per the original workflow: The number of nucleated cells in each sample was estimated from the amplification of reference gene primers within the assay. To quantify the absolute abundance of each unique TCRbeta CDR3 rearrangement, sequence reads were collapsed and filtered. Productive Simpson clonality was computed per sample as the square root of Simpson's diversity index over productive rearrangements. TCRdb stores this immuneACCESS table with in-frame sequences only. Part of the clones is absent; in the studies checked, under half of the shortfall reflects unresolved V genes, and no reason is known for the rest. That table gives V, J and clone size, and the DNA gave D and trimming. For this sample there are some 320,000 clones; approximately 90% appear just once. The top ten constitute 5.5% to 8.5% of the sample.

The data were obtained in a study of blood T cell repertoires in COVID-19 (dated by TCRdb to between 2020 and 2021). For the study in its entirety: The collaborator samples originated in the United States, Italy and Spain and spanned the acute and convalescent phases of COVID-19. The prospective study material was composed of cDNA or gDNA derived from T cells, B-cell-depleted T cells, or PBMCs. The dataset comprised deeply sampled blood TCRbeta repertoires from subjects exposed to, actively infected with, or recovered from COVID-19. The repertoires were released in a freely available public database intended as a resource for research on the immune response to SARS-CoV-2. The samples were drawn from two sources: the first 160 participants of the ongoing ImmuneRACE study, and over 1,000 subjects contributed by 6 global collaborators. Nearly every sample came with metadata listing a de-identified subject ID, COVID-19 status, age in years and sex. HLA class I and class II types, where available, came from metadata supplied by the sample provider rather than from assay-based typing. What the study reported, not specific to this receptor: The amount of clinical and demographic metadata varied by source and participant and was provided uncurated.

The junction shows trimming of 3 bases on V and 5 bases on J, plus 10 bases between the germline ends. Sequences LNHDA (CDR1) and SQIVND (CDR2) are obtained from the germline V gene (reference sequence). The CDR3 goes from the cysteine to the phenylalanine over 13 residues. Just CDR3 DNA is preserved here, 39 bases in frame from base 1. Samples from volunteer blood donors who had recovered from COVID-19 were contributed by a second Seattle source. Whole blood was collected in K2EDTA tubes by collaborating institutions according to the institutions' own protocols. For TCRbeta analysis, collaborators shipped samples in one of three forms: frozen whole blood, isolated PBMCs, or DNA extracted from either of those sample types.

This chain is built from TRBV19 and TRBJ1-2; a tentative D match to TRBD1 spans 5 bases. The sample was peripheral blood. The receptor's source is a woman aged 25 to 39 who had recovered from COVID-19. The sequenced DNA: TGTGCCAGTAGTATGGGGCCGTCTTATGGCTACACCTTC. This sequence encodes CASSMGPSYGYTF.